The 13 T cell receptor beta chains below all came from one sample that was sequenced in a study of blood T cell repertoires in COVID-19. TCRdb keeps only in-frame clones here, not all; method: immunoSEQ multiplex PCR. This table holds about 49,000 clones, approximately 95% found once. Material: peripheral blood. The receptors derive from a man aged 60 to 69 with COVID-19, enrolled during active disease.

This sequence joins TRBV2 and TRBJ2-1; TRBD1 matches at 7 bases. CDR1 and CDR2 from the germline V gene are SNHLY and FYNNEI. This CDR3 is 17 amino acids long. The V segment lost 6 bases and the J segment 7 bases; nucleotides outside the gene matches: 18. CDR3 sequence reads: CASRTSSLTGFWNEQFF. CDR3 sequence (DNA): TGTGCCAGCAGGACCAGCTCCCTGACAGGGTTTTGGAATGAGCAGTTCTTC.

This clone is a singleton in its sample. The chain recombines TRBV7-9 with TRBJ1-1; TRBD1 matches at 12 bases. The V segment lost 8 bases and the J segment 4 bases; nucleotides outside the gene matches: 8. Germline assignment: CDR1 SEHNR and CDR2 FQNEAQ (reference sequence). The CDR3 runs to 15 residues. The CDR3 protein is CASFGTGGLGTEAFF. Written as DNA, the CDR3 is TGTGCCAGCTTCGGGACAGGGGGCCTGGGCACTGAAGCTTTCTTT.

The V gene is TRBV7-9, the J gene TRBJ1-2; D call uncertain. Trimming left V 5 bases short and J 6 bases short, with 16 bases between. Looked up from germline, CDR1 is SEHNR and CDR2 is FQNEAQ (reference sequence). The CDR3 is made up of 14 amino acids. CDR3 bases: TGTGCCAGCAGCCTACAGCGGGGTGGAGATGGCTACACCTTC. This codes for CASSLQRGGDGYTF.

This chain uses TRBV9 with TRBJ1-4, with unresolved D. This CDR3 region has 15 residues. Germline V lookup: CDR1 SGDLS, CDR2 YYNGEE. The germline V and J ends were trimmed by 4 bases and 2 bases, with 12 bases remaining between them. The CDR3 region is CASSPREGTNEKLFF. The CDR3 DNA follows: TGTGCCAGCAGCCCGAGGGAAGGGACTAATGAAAAACTGTTTTTT.

The gene calls are TRBV24-1 and TRBJ2-7; 12 bases map to TRBD1. The CDR3 consists of 17 residues. The V gene end was trimmed by 3 bases and the J gene end by 7 bases; junction bases not matched to a gene: 12. Germline-derived CDR1 and CDR2 are KGHDR and SFDVKD. This chain's CDR3 is CATSDPRAGQGAREQYF. The CDR3 DNA reads TGTGCCACCAGTGATCCCCGGGCGGGACAGGGGGCGCGGGAGCAGTACTTC.

This chain joins TRBV9 and TRBJ2-1, with 12 bases identical to TRBD2. Germline-derived CDR1 and CDR2 are SGDLS and YYNGEE. The CDR3 runs to 16 residues. V shed 0 bases, J shed 7 bases, and the junction held 5 bases outside the gene matches. The CDR3 loop is CASSVGPSGGDNEQFF. The CDR3 nucleotides read TGTGCCAGCAGCGTAGGTCCTAGCGGGGGGGATAATGAGCAGTTCTTC.

V is TRBV3-1 (or the pseudogene TRBV3-2) and J is TRBJ2-2; D gene uncertain. Germline CDR1 LGHDT, CDR2 YNNKEL (reference sequence). V was pared by 4 bases and J by 2 bases, with 11 bases between. The CDR3 runs 15 residues. The CDR3 is CASSRLRANTGELFF. The DNA for the CDR3 is TGTGCCAGCAGCCGCTTGCGAGCTAACACCGGGGAGCTGTTTTTT.

The chain recombines TRBV30 with TRBJ1-2, with D perhaps TRBD1 (5 bases). The CDR3 loop spans 13 amino acids. Trimming pared 2 bases from V and 4 bases from J, leaving 11 bases between. Germline CDR1 GTSNPN, CDR2 SVGIG (reference sequence). The CDR3 DNA reads TGTGCCTGGAGTCGCAAGGACATCTATGGCTACACCTTC. Translated, it gives CAWSRKDIYGYTF.

The chain is built from TRBV10-3 and TRBJ2-3; 7 positions agree with TRBD2. Germline V gene lookup returns CDR1 ENHRY and CDR2 SYGVKD. The CDR3 has 14 residues. With V trimmed by 4 bases and J by 2 bases, 3 bases remained unmatched. DNA for the CDR3: TGTGCCATCAGTGTGGCGGGGGACACAGATACGCAGTATTTT. It translates to CAISVAGDTDTQYF.

V is TRBV18 and J is TRBJ1-5; weak D call: TRBD1 (5 bases). CDR3 length: 15 amino acids. Trimming shortened V by 2 bases and J by 2 bases, and 10 bases separated the two germline ends. The germline V gene has CDR1 KGHSH and CDR2 LQKENI. DNA for the CDR3: TGTGCCAGCTCACCAGTCTCGGGGGGCAATCAGCCCCAGCATTTT. Protein product: CASSPVSGGNQPQHF.

This rearrangement joins TRBV6-2 or TRBV6-3 to TRBJ1-2; 7 bases line up with TRBD1. The V and J ends lost 1 base and 6 bases, in that order; junction bases with no gene match: 5. The CDR3 extends over 14 amino acids. The germline gives CDR1 MNHEY, CDR2 SVGEGT. This chain's CDR3 is CASSYYRQGDGYTF. The CDR3 bases are TGTGCCAGCAGTTACTACCGACAGGGTGATGGCTACACCTTC.

The chain uses TRBV21-1 and TRBJ1-3; TRBD1, the table's D call, lacks a check against the DNA. TRBV21-1 is shown as a pseudogene. The CDR3 is 20 residues long. CDR3 DNA: TGTGCCAGCAGGGAGCCCCGGGACAGCTCACGCAACGGAGGAGGAAACACCATATATTTT. It codes for CASREPRDSSRNGGGNTIYF.

V and J are TRBV12-5 and TRBJ2-1, with TRBD2 matching 9 bases. The trim removed 5 bases at V and 6 bases at J, leaving 11 bases unmatched. The germline CDR1 and CDR2 sequences are LGHNT and FRNRAP. The CDR3 covers 16 residues. The DNA for the CDR3 is TGTGCTAGTGGTCGAAAGGGGGGACTAGCAGCCAATGAGCAGTTCTTC. It is translated as CASGRKGGLAANEQFF.